Given below is one T cell receptor beta chain in context. This sample is part of a study of shared T cell receptors in the human thymus. V lost 3 bases, J lost 1 base, and 10 bases stayed unmatched. The germline V gene has CDR1 SQVTM and CDR2 ANQGSEA. CDR3 length: 17 residues. Repertoires were generated with immunoSEQ multiplex PCR, while TCRdb's copy carries only in-frame clones and drops some. The table records roughly 550,000 clones, about 84% of them present only once. The same data also contributed to another study, on human thymus T cells. That paper adds: The sample donors, healthy Finnish infants, were having corrective surgery for congenital heart defects. Thymus pieces cut out during corrective heart surgery were the tissue that was used. V and J gene usage appeared biased in thymic and blood repertoires. Thymic repertoires overlap heavily among unrelated individuals, related research has reported.

The source is a boy in the first two years of life with a congenital heart defect. Sequencing was done on a sample of thymocytes. The chain carries TRBV29-1 and TRBJ2-5, with TRBD1 identical over 11 bases. CDR3 sequence: CSVDPLDRGLGQETQYF. The CDR3 bases are TGCAGCGTTGACCCTCTGGACAGGGGGCTCGGCCAAGAGACCCAGTACTTC.